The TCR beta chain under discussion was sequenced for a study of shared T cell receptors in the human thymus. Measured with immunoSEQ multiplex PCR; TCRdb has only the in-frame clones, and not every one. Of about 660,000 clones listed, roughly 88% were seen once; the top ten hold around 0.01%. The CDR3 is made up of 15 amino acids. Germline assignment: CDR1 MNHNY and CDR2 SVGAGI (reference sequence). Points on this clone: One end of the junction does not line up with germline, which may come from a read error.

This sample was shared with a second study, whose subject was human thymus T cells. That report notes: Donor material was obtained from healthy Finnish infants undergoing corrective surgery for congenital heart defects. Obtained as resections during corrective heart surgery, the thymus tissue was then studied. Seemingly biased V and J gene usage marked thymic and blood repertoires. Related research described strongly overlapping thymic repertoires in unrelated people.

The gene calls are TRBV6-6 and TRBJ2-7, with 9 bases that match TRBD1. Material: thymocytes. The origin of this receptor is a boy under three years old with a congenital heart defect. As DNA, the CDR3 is TGTGTCAGCAGCCCAACGGGACAGGGCTCCTACGAGCAGTACTTC. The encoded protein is CVSSPTGQGSYEQYF.